Listed below are T cell receptor beta chains from one sample, sequenced in a study of blood T cell repertoires in COVID-19. Produced via immunoSEQ multiplex PCR; TCRdb's table is partial and in-frame only. The profile shows roughly 420,000 clones, around 89% of them singletons. The specimen sequenced was PBMCs or T cells enriched from blood (not recorded which). The receptors stem from a woman aged 25 to 45 with acute COVID-19. CDR3s include the opening cysteine and the closing phenylalanine or tryptophan.

v_gene	j_gene	CDR3aa
TRBV4-3	TRBJ1-1	CASSQDGITEAFF
TRBV3-1/TRBV3-2	TRBJ2-2	CASSPGGLGYTGELFF
TRBV13	TRBJ2-3	CASSALGSGGFLPGTDTQYF
TRBV27	TRBJ1-2	CASSLSGAGYTF
TRBV10-2	TRBJ2-2	CASSGGLRVAGELFF
TRBV9	TRBJ1-5	CASSETGVGNQPQHF
TRBV6-5	TRBJ1-2	CASSPFRQGRYGYTF
TRBV6-1	TRBJ2-2	CASSEISGGSGELFF
TRBV2	TRBJ2-7	CASLTGAYEQYF
TRBV20-1	TRBJ1-5	CSASKTGVTDQPQHF
TRBV12-3/TRBV12-4	TRBJ2-3	CASRLTDTQYF
TRBV11-2	TRBJ1-1	CASSLTGGIMNTEAFF
TRBV5-1	TRBJ2-1	CASSSGDGREVEQFF
TRBV5-1	TRBJ2-7	CASSSRYGYEQYF
TRBV29-1	TRBJ1-3	CSVGQKSSGNTIYF
TRBV7-8	TRBJ1-6	CASSVTVLGNSPLHF
TRBV7-2	TRBJ2-6	CASSLSGGANVLTF
TRBV20-1	TRBJ1-3	CSASPRDRNTIYF
TRBV5-1	TRBJ1-6	CASSLGMGGPLHF
TRBV18	TRBJ2-7	CASSNSGEQYF
TRBV7-2	TRBJ2-2	CASSLMNLAGPRTGELFF
TRBV9	TRBJ2-7	CASSGQGYEQYF
TRBV21-1	TRBJ2-1	CASSKVTGKTEQFF
TRBV5-4	TRBJ1-2	CASSPLYNQASYGYTF
TRBV6-1	TRBJ1-2	CASSGTAEVANYGYTF
TRBV5-1	TRBJ1-1	CASRTGAENTEAFF
TRBV6-2/TRBV6-3	TRBJ1-2	CASSLRGQGFQYGYGYTF
TRBV5-6	TRBJ1-1	CASRTGERNTEAFF
TRBV6-5	TRBJ2-7	CASSQGGEQYF